The entry below describes one T cell receptor (beta chain). Its target is not known. Sequencing used immunoSEQ multiplex PCR; TCRdb keeps in-frame clones, though not all of them. Of 120,000 or so clones in the sample, approximately 90% are singletons; the top ten hold under 6.5%. Per the germline V gene, CDR1 is LGHNA and CDR2 is YNFKEQ. Trimming removed 0 bases from V and 2 bases from J; junction bases left unmatched: 1. This CDR3 has 16 residues. This entry belongs to a study of T cell responses to AZD1222 COVID-19 vaccine. Background on the study: The analysis combined second doses at about 4 or about 12 weeks. Study-wide points: After two AZD1222 doses, spike-specific TCR breadth and depth rose versus day 0. No repertoire was sampled before or during the peak T cell response, only after it. Donors in the cohort were predominantly white British and more often female, and clonal diversity was possibly underestimated.

The sequence derives from an adult in good health. This chain joins TRBV4-2 and TRBJ2-3, with 11 positions matching TRBD2. The specimen was peripheral blood, collected on day 0 of AZD1222 vaccination. The CDR3 loop is CASSQETSGATDTQYF. The CDR3 nucleotides are TGTGCCAGCAGCCAAGAGACTAGCGGGGCCACAGATACGCAGTATTTT.